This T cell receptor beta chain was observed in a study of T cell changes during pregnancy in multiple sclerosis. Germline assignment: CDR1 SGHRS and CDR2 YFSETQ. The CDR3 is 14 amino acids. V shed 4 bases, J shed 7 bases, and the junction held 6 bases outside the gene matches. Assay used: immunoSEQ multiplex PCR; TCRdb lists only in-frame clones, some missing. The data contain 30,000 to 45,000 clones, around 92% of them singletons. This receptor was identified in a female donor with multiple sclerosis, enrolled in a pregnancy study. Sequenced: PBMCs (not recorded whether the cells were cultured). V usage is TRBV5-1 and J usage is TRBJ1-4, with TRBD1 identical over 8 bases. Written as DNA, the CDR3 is TGCGCCAGCAGCGTTCAGGGGGCGAGTGAAAAACTGTTTTTT. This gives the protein CASSVQGASEKLFF.